This record looks at one T cell receptor beta chain sequence and its context. Authors' methods: The authors estimated nucleated cell counts from reference gene primer amplification. Libraries were prepared by immunoSEQ multiplex PCR; TCRdb keeps only in-frame clonotypes and omits some of them. From that table come the V and J calls and clone size; the DNA was used to work out D and trimming. The sample yields about 120,000 clones, over 60% seen once. This sample was taken from a study of blood T cell repertoires in COVID-19. Overall study: Samples representing acute and convalescent COVID-19 were sourced from the United States, Italy and Spain. T cells, B-cell-depleted T cells, or PBMCs supplied cDNA or gDNA.

CDR3 size: 13 residues. Germline CDR1 reads MNHEY; CDR2 reads SMNVEV (reference sequence). Trimming pared 3 bases from V and 1 base from J, leaving 7 bases between. Source material: peripheral blood. The origin of this receptor is a man between 40 and 49 years old with active or convalescent COVID-19. The gene calls are TRBV27 and TRBJ2-7, with D possibly matching TRBD2 (5 bases). In DNA form, the CDR3 reads TGTGCCAGCAGTTTTCGGGATTCCTACGAGCAGTACTTC. Protein: CASSFRDSYEQYF.